One sample yielded the 21 T cell receptor beta chains listed below, sequenced in a study of siplizumab effects on memory and regulatory T cells. Sequenced by immunoSEQ multiplex PCR; TCRdb stores in-frame clones only, minus some. Among more than 75,000 clones listed, 80% to 95% were seen once. The sequencing input was CD8+ T cells sorted from blood. Receptor source: a human donor in good health.

This chain links TRBV11-2 with TRBJ1-1; 7 nucleotides match TRBD1. CDR1 and CDR2 (germline): SGHAT, FQNNGV. The junction had 1 base not matched to a gene; V was cut back by 1 base and J by 5 bases. The CDR3 runs to 13 residues. The chain's CDR3 is CASSLAGGTEAFF. CDR3 bases: TGTGCCAGCAGCTTAGCAGGGGGGACTGAAGCTTTCTTT.

The chain uses TRBV4-1 and TRBJ2-1; TRBD2 might be the D (6 bases). Germline V gene data show CDR1 as MGHRA and CDR2 as YSYEKL. Trimming removed 4 bases from V and 7 bases from J, with 11 bases in between. The CDR3 covers 13 residues. For the CDR3, the DNA is TGCGCCAGCAGCCTTCGGGAGTTAAATGAGCAGTTCTTC. Protein: CASSLRELNEQFF.

V gene TRBV11-2 combines with J gene TRBJ1-1; 8 nucleotides match TRBD1. The CDR3 sequence is 17 residues long. CDR1 is SGHAT and CDR2 is FQNNGV in the germline V gene. The V gene end was trimmed by 1 base and the J gene end by 2 bases; junction bases not matched to a gene: 9. This chain's CDR3 is CASSLAPGGDFNTEAFF. The CDR3, as DNA: TGTGCCAGCAGCTTAGCCCCAGGGGGCGATTTCAACACTGAAGCTTTCTTT. The variable domain in full, with the rest retrieved from reference TRBV11-2 and TRBJ1-1, is EAGVAQSPRYKIIEKRQSVAFWCNPISGHATLYWYQQILGQGPKLLIQFQNNGVVDDSQLPKDRFSAERLKGVDSTLKIQPAKLEDSAVYLCASSLAPGGDFNTEAFFGQGTRLTVV.

V is TRBV7-9 and J is TRBJ2-7; 7 bases are shared with TRBD2. V shed 4 bases and J 7 bases; nucleotides not matched to a gene: 10. This CDR3 spans 14 amino acids. Germline CDR1 SEHNR, CDR2 FQNEAQ (reference sequence). The CDR3 nucleotides are TGTGCCAGCAGCTCAGTACAGGCAGCGGGGGAGCAGTACTTC. Translated: CASSSVQAAGEQYF.

The rearrangement joins TRBV7-9 to TRBJ1-1; 7 bases agree with TRBD1. The CDR3 contains 12 residues. Germline-derived CDR1 and CDR2 are SEHNR and FQNEAQ (reference sequence). The CDR3 DNA sequence: TGTGCTACAGGGGCGGGCTCCACTGAAGCTTTCTTT. Amino acids: CATGAGSTEAFF.

V and J are TRBV7-8 and TRBJ1-2; 9 nucleotides match TRBD1. CDR3 length: 16 residues. Germline loops: CDR1 SGHVS, CDR2 FQNEAQ. V lost 4 bases and J lost 2; bases outside the gene matches: 8. The CDR3 DNA reads as TGTGCCAGCAGCTCACCGGGACAGGGCCTAAACTATGGCTACACCTTC. Translation gives CASSSPGQGLNYGYTF. Supplemented by reference TRBV7-8 and TRBJ1-2, the full variable domain reads GAGVSQSPRYKVAKRGQDVALRCDPISGHVSLFWYQQALGQGPEFLTYFQNEAQLDKSGLPSDRFFAERPEGSVSTLKIQRTQQEDSAVYLCASSSPGQGLNYGYTFGSGTRLTVV.

V and J are TRBV14 and TRBJ2-5; 9 positions match TRBD2. Trimming cost V 4 bases and J 4 bases; bases outside gene matches: 7. CDR1 and CDR2 from the germline V gene are SGHDN and FVKESK. The CDR3 length is 15 residues. CDR3 sequence: CASSPLAGKGETQYF. The CDR3 DNA reads TGTGCCAGCAGCCCGCTAGCGGGAAAGGGAGAGACCCAGTACTTC. Full variable domain (rest looked up from reference TRBV14 and TRBJ2-5): EAGVTQFPSHSVIEKGQTVTLRCDPISGHDNLYWYRRVMGKEIKFLLHFVKESKQDESGMPNNRFLAERTGGTYSTLKVQPAELEDSGVYFCASSPLAGKGETQYFGPGTRLLVL.

The chain couples TRBV5-1 to TRBJ1-1; D gene uncertain. Germline CDR1 is SGHRS and CDR2 is YFSETQ. The CDR3 is made up of 15 amino acids. Trimming took 0 bases from V and 0 from J, leaving 9 bases between them. The CDR3: CASSLDSDLNTEAFF. The CDR3 bases are TGCGCCAGCAGCTTGGACAGCGACTTGAACACTGAAGCTTTCTTT.

The table lists this clone with a count of one. The J gene is TRBJ2-5, the V gene TRBV27; D unclear. In germline, CDR1 is MNHEY, CDR2 SMNVEV (reference sequence). The CDR3 consists of 12 residues. With 8 bases removed from V and 4 bases from J, the gap between germline ends came to 11 bases. In DNA, the CDR3 is TGTGCCAGCGGCGTGGGAAGAGAGACCCAGTACTTC. It yields the protein CASGVGRETQYF.

The chain joins TRBV21-1 to TRBJ1-3. TRBV21-1 is an annotated pseudogene. The CDR3 is 13 residues long. The CDR3 bases are TGTGCCAGCAGCCCTCCCCAAGGAAACACCATATATTTT. Translating it yields CASSPPQGNTIYF.

V usage is TRBV4-1 and J usage is TRBJ1-5, with D possibly TRBD1 on 6 matching bases. The V end lost 0 bases, the J end lost 4 bases, and 7 bases lay between the germline ends. Germline V gives CDR1 MGHRA, CDR2 YSYEKL. This CDR3 comprises 14 residues. This CDR3 reads CASSQDRGNQPQHF. The CDR3 DNA is TGCGCCAGCAGCCAAGACAGGGGAAATCAGCCCCAGCATTTT.

The chain links TRBV27 to TRBJ2-1, with D uncertain. Germline V lookup: CDR1 MNHEY, CDR2 SMNVEV (reference sequence). Trimming took 1 base from V and 5 from J, leaving 6 bases between them. This CDR3 region has 13 residues. The CDR3: CASSLFGDNEQFF. CDR3 DNA: TGTGCCAGCAGTTTATTCGGAGACAATGAGCAGTTCTTC.

V and J are TRBV4-1 and TRBJ1-3; D not resolved. CDR1 is MGHRA, CDR2 YSYEKL, per germline. This CDR3 has 15 residues. V was pared by 2 bases and J by 0 bases, with 8 bases between. The CDR3 reads CASSQLANSGNTIYF. The CDR3 DNA reads as TGCGCCAGCAGCCAATTAGCGAACTCTGGAAACACCATATATTTT.

This chain uses TRBV6-5 with TRBJ2-5; weak D call: TRBD2 (7 bases). This CDR3 spans 13 amino acids. V lost 8 bases to trimming and J lost 3 bases, with 13 bases between them. Germline V CDR1 and CDR2: MNHEY, SVGAGI. This CDR3 is CASAGGAEETQYF. The CDR3, as DNA: TGTGCCAGCGCTGGGGGGGCAGAAGAGACCCAGTACTTC.

The chain recombines TRBV9 with TRBJ2-3, with D unresolved. Germline CDR1 and CDR2: SGDLS and YYNGEE. V was clipped by 0 bases and J by 1 base, with 12 bases between them. The CDR3 totals 16 residues. CDR3 loop: CASSVGGSPGTDTQYF. In DNA, the CDR3 is TGTGCCAGCAGCGTAGGAGGTAGTCCCGGCACAGATACGCAGTATTTT.

The chain combines TRBV27 with TRBJ1-1; D ambiguous. Germline V gives CDR1 MNHEY, CDR2 SMNVEV (reference sequence). The CDR3 extends over 13 amino acids. The V gene lost 2 bases and the J gene lost 4 bases, with 8 bases spanning the gap. This CDR3 is CASSLGGSTEAFF. CDR3 sequence (DNA): TGTGCCAGCAGTTTAGGCGGGAGCACTGAAGCTTTCTTT.

V is TRBV7-2 and J is TRBJ1-2, with TRBD1 matching 7 bases. V was pared by 5 bases and J by 4 bases, with 4 bases of the junction left unmatched. Germline lookup yields CDR1 SGHTA and CDR2 FQGNSA. This CDR3 contains 13 residues. The CDR3 sequence is CASSGDSSYGYTF. The CDR3 nucleotides read TGTGCCAGCAGCGGGGACAGCTCCTATGGCTACACCTTC. The variable domain in full, completed from reference TRBV7-2 and TRBJ1-2, reads GAGVSQSPSNKVTEKGKDVELRCDPISGHTALYWYRQSLGQGLEFLIYFQGNSAPDKSGLPSDRFSAERTGGSVSTLTIQRTQQEDSAVYLCASSGDSSYGYTFGSGTRLTVV.

The chain has TRBV7-3 and TRBJ2-3; D gene uncertain. The CDR3 contains 14 residues. Trimming removed 5 bases at V and 1 base at J, with 10 bases between. CDR1 and CDR2 (germline): SGHTA, FQGTGA. The CDR3 sequence: CASSLEGGTDTQYF. In nucleotides, the CDR3 is TGTGCCAGCAGCCTAGAAGGAGGCACAGATACGCAGTATTTT.

This clone was picked up one time. The rearrangement uses TRBV11-2 and TRBJ1-1, with a weak D call TRBD1 (6 bases). V was shortened by 1 base and J by 1 base, with 13 bases between the two germline ends. Per germline, CDR1 SGHAT and CDR2 FQNNGV. The CDR3 has 16 amino acids. CDR3 bases: TGTGCCAGCAGCTTAGGGCACAGGGTGTCGAACACTGAAGCTTTCTTT. It is translated as CASSLGHRVSNTEAFF.

The chain carries TRBV5-8 and TRBJ1-1, with a weak D call TRBD1 (5 bases). Trimming shortened V by 0 bases and J by 5 bases, and 11 bases separated the two germline ends. The V gene's germline CDR1 is SGHTS and CDR2 YDEGEE. The CDR3 extends over 14 amino acids. The CDR3 spells CASSLAGGGTEAFF. The CDR3 nucleotides are TGTGCCAGCAGCTTGGCGGGGGGTGGAACTGAAGCTTTCTTT.

This chain links TRBV7-9 with TRBJ2-1; 9 nucleotides match TRBD1. The trim removed 5 bases at V and 8 bases at J, leaving 7 bases unmatched. The CDR3 extends over 14 amino acids. Germline assignment: CDR1 SEHNR and CDR2 FQNEAQ (reference sequence). The CDR3 DNA reads TGTGCCAGCAGCGCCCGGGACAGGGAGGATGAGCAGTTCTTC. Its translation: CASSARDREDEQFF.